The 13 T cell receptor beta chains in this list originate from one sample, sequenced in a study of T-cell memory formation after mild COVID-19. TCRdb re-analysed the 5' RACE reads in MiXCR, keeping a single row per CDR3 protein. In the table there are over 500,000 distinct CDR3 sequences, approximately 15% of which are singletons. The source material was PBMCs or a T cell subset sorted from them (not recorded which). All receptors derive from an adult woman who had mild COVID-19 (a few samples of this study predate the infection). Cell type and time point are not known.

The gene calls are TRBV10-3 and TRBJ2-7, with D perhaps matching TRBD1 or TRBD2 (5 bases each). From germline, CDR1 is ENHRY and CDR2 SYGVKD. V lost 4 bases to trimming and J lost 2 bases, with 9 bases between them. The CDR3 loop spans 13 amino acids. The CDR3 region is CAISVQGAYEQYF. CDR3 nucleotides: TGTGCCATCAGTGTTCAGGGAGCCTACGAGCAGTACTTC.

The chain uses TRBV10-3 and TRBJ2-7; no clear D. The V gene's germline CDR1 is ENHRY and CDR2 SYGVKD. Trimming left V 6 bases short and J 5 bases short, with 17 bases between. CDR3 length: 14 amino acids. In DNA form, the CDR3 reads TGTGCCATCAGCCCATCTGGGCGCGAGCACGAGCAGTACTTC. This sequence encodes CAISPSGREHEQYF.

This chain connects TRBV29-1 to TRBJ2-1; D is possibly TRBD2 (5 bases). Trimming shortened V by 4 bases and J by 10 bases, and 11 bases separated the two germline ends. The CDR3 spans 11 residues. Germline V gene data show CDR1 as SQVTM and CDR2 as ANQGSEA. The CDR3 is CSVVPDLEQFF. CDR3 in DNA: TGCAGCGTTGTGCCGGACTTGGAGCAGTTCTTC.

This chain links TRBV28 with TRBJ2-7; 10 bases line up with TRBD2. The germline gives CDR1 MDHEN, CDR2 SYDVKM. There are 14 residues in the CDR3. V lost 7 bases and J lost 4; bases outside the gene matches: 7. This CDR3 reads CASTRSGGAYEQYF. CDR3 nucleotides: TGTGCCAGCACGCGCAGCGGGGGGGCATACGAGCAGTACTTC.

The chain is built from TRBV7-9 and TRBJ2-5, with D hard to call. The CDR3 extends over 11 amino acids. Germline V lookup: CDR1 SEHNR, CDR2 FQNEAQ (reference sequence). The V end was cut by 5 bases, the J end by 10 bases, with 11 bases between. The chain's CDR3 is CASSLGPNQYF. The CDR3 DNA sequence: TGTGCCAGCAGCCTCGGACCCAACCAGTACTTC.

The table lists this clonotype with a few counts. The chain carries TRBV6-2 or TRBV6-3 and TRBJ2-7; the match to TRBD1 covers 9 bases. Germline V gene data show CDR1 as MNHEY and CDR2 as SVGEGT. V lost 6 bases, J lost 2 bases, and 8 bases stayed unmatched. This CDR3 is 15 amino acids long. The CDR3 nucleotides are TGTGCCAGCAGCCTCGGACAGGGGCCAACCTACGAGCAGTACGTC. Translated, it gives CASSLGQGPTYEQYV.

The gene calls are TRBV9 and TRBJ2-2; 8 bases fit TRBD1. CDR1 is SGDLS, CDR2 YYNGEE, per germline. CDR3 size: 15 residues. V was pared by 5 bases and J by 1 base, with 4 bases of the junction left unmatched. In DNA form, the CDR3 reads TGTGCCAGCAGAGGGGACAGGTGGAACACCGGGGAGCTGTTTTTT. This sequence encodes CASRGDRWNTGELFF.

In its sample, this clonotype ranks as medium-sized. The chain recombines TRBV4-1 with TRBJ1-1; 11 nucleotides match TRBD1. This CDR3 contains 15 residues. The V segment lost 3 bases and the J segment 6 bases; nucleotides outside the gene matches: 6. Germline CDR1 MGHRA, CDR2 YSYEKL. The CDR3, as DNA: TGCGCCAGCAGCCAGCTCCGGGACAGGGGGTCTGAAGCTTTCTTT. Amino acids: CASSQLRDRGSEAFF.

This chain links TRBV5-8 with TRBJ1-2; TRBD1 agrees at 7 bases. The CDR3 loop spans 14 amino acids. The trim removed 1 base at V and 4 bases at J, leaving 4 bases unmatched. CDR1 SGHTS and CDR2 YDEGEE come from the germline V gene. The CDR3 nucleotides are TGTGCCAGCAGCTTGCGGGGACAGCCCTATGGCTACACCTTC. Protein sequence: CASSLRGQPYGYTF.

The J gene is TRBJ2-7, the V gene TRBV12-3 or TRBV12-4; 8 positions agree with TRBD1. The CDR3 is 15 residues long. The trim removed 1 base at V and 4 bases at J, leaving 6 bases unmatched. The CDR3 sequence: CASSLVRTGTYEQYF. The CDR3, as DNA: TGTGCCAGCAGTTTAGTTCGGACAGGGACTTACGAGCAGTACTTC.

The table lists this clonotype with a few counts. CDR3 sequence reads: CSARDSYSSYEQYF. The CDR3 nucleotides read TGCAGTGCTAGAGATTCTTACAGTTCCTACGAGCAGTACTTC. The rearrangement uses TRBV20-1 and TRBJ2-7, with D uncertain. The V gene's germline CDR1 is DFQATT and CDR2 SNEGSKA (reference sequence). The CDR3 covers 14 residues. V was shortened by 0 bases and J by 1 base, with 10 bases between the two germline ends.

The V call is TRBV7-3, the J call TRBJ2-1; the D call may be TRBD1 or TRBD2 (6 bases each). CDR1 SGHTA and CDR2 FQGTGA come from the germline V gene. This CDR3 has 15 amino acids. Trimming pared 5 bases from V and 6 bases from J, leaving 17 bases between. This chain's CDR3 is CASSRGAGVLNEQFF. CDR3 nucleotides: TGTGCCAGCAGCCGCGGGGCAGGGGTGCTCAATGAGCAGTTCTTC.

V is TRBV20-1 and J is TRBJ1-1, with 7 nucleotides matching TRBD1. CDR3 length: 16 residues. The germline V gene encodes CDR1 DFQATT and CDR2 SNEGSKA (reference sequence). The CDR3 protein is CRAGKGAVGKDTEAFF. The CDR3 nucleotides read TGCAGGGCGGGTAAGGGGGCGGTGGGGAAGGACACTGAAGCTTTCTTT.